These 7 T cell receptor beta chains were all obtained from the same sample, sequenced in a study of T cell repertoires in cytomegalovirus infection. TCRdb used MiXCR to reprocess the reads, holding one entry per CDR3 protein. Of about 34,000 distinct CDR3 sequences listed, 40% to 65% are singletons. The antigens of these receptors remain unknown. The material was CD8+ T cells from cultured PBMCs, obtained from culture after CMV antigen stimulation. The source is a human donor in good health (CMV status not recorded). Some clones in this sample may be carry-over from other donors' samples.

The rearrangement links TRBV19 to TRBJ2-1; 8 nucleotides match TRBD1. V was pared by 3 bases and J by 6 bases, with 10 bases of the junction left unmatched. This CDR3 contains 16 residues. Germline values: CDR1 LNHDA, CDR2 SQIVND (reference sequence). CDR3 sequence (DNA): TGTGCCAGTAGTATGACAGGGGTAGTTATTTCCAATGAGCAGTTCTTC. Protein: CASSMTGVVISNEQFF.

J is TRBJ1-5 and V is TRBV27; tentative D call: TRBD1 (5 bases). Trimming removed 2 bases from V and 7 bases from J, with 9 bases in between. Germline loops: CDR1 MNHEY, CDR2 SMNVEV (reference sequence). The length of the CDR3 is 13 residues. This CDR3 is CASSLGRAQPQHF. The CDR3 DNA reads TGTGCCAGCAGTTTAGGCAGGGCCCAGCCCCAGCATTTT.

The chain links TRBV11-2 to TRBJ2-5; D could derive from TRBD1 or TRBD2 (6 bases each). Germline values: CDR1 SGHAT, CDR2 FQNNGV. The germline V and J ends were trimmed by 5 bases and 1 base, with 11 bases remaining between them. CDR3 length: 14 residues. CDR3 loop: CASSPGGGQETQYF. CDR3 in DNA: TGTGCCAGCAGCCCCGGAGGGGGCCAAGAGACCCAGTACTTC.

This clonotype was seen more than once but under ten times. V is TRBV19 and J is TRBJ2-1, with TRBD2 matching 10 bases. Per germline, CDR1 LNHDA and CDR2 SQIVND (reference sequence). The junction had 4 bases not matched to a gene; V was cut back by 5 bases and J by 0 bases. This CDR3 contains 16 residues. The CDR3 DNA reads as TGTGCCAGTAGTGAACTAGCGGGGCTCTCCTACAATGAGCAGTTCTTC. Encoded protein: CASSELAGLSYNEQFF.

This clonotype appeared a single time. The genes are TRBV12-3 or TRBV12-4 and TRBJ2-5; TRBD2 agrees at 7 bases. The CDR3 is made up of 14 amino acids. Germline trimming cut 4 bases from V and 5 bases from J; bases unmatched to any gene: 7. This chain's CDR3 is CASSSSGDSETQYF. The DNA of the CDR3 is TGTGCCAGCAGTTCCAGCGGGGACTCGGAGACCCAGTACTTC.

The chain has TRBV6-1 and TRBJ2-1; TRBD2 matches 8 bases. Germline V CDR1 and CDR2: MNHNS, SASEGT. The J segment lost 4 bases and the V segment lost 3 bases, leaving 8 bases of the junction unmatched. The CDR3 extends over 16 amino acids. DNA of the CDR3: TGTGCCAGCAGTGATGAGCGGGAGTACCGTTACAATGAGCAGTTCTTC. It is translated as CASSDEREYRYNEQFF.

V and J are TRBV5-4 and TRBJ1-1; tentative D call: TRBD1 (5 bases). The CDR3 sequence is 14 residues long. Trimming pared 4 bases from V and 4 bases from J, leaving 14 bases between. The germline V gene encodes CDR1 SGHNT and CDR2 YYREEE (reference sequence). The CDR3 spells CASSPFDQGTEAFF. Written as DNA, the CDR3 is TGTGCCAGCAGCCCCTTTGACCAGGGCACTGAAGCTTTCTTT.